The T cell receptor beta chain described here comes from a study of T cell responses to AZD1222 COVID-19 vaccine. Between the trimmed V and J ends, which lost 5 bases and 5 bases, there was a span of 16 bases. Germline V gives CDR1 SQVTM, CDR2 ANQGSEA. This CDR3 comprises 13 residues. Produced via immunoSEQ multiplex PCR; TCRdb's table is partial and in-frame only. The repertoire holds around 100,000 clones, with approximately 91% as singletons. The chain has TRBV29-1 and TRBJ2-7; D is ambiguous. The sequence was obtained from an adult in good health. Specimen: peripheral blood, collected on day 0 of AZD1222 vaccination. The DNA for the CDR3 is TGCAGCGTTTCCTCCGAAGGTAGGGACGAGCAGTACTTC. The encoded protein is CSVSSEGRDEQYF.